This record looks at one T cell receptor (beta chain) sequence and its context. The authors' processing: Using reference gene primer amplification, nucleated cell counts were estimated. Generated by immunoSEQ multiplex PCR, the TCRdb table keeps only in-frame clones and is missing some. That table gives V, J and clone size, and the DNA gave D and trimming. This sample has about 230,000 clones, with 70% to 90% found just once. In germline, CDR1 is SGHRS, CDR2 YFSETQ. The CDR3 length is 15 residues. With 0 bases removed from V and 4 bases from J, the gap between germline ends came to 11 bases. The data originate from a study of blood T cell repertoires in COVID-19. Study context: The United States, Italy and Spain supplied acute and convalescent COVID-19 samples.

The rearrangement joins TRBV5-1 to TRBJ1-5, with D tentatively TRBD1 (6 bases). The specimen was peripheral blood. The source of this sequence is a man aged 50-59 years with COVID-19, enrolled during active disease. The CDR3 DNA follows: TGCGCCAGCAGCTTGGAGGCAGGGGTGAATCAGCCCCAGCATTTT. Its protein is CASSLEAGVNQPQHF.